Given below is one TCR beta chain in context. This CDR3 has 15 residues. The V end lost 4 bases, the J end lost 4 bases, and 17 bases lay between the germline ends. Germline V gene lookup returns CDR1 SGHDT and CDR2 YYEEEE. This entry is derived from a study of T cell responses to AZD1222 COVID-19 vaccine. Profiling relied on immunoSEQ multiplex PCR, and the TCRdb table lists in-frame clones only, not all of them. Of approximately 140,000 clones in the sample, 94% were seen once. The sequence was obtained from an adult in good health. The sample in question was peripheral blood, obtained on day 0 of AZD1222 vaccination. The chain joins TRBV5-6 to TRBJ2-5; TRBD1 is a possible D gene (7 bases). The CDR3 loop reads CASSRRGGGGETQYF. CDR3 DNA sequence: TGTGCCAGCAGCCGGAGAGGAGGGGGCGGAGAGACCCAGTACTTC.